Sequencing of this T cell receptor (beta chain) was carried out in a study of blood T cell repertoires in COVID-19. The CDR3 totals 16 residues. V shed 5 bases and J 3 bases; nucleotides not matched to a gene: 7. From germline, CDR1 is SGHTA and CDR2 FQGTGA. TCRdb keeps only in-frame clones here, not all; method: immunoSEQ multiplex PCR. The data show about 75,000 clones, with approximately 74% seen just once and approximately 2.4% held by the top ten. This clone was picked up one time. The receptor comes from a human donor with acute or convalescent COVID-19. The donor label of this sample is uncertain. Source material: peripheral blood. The V and J genes are TRBV7-3 and TRBJ2-1; 10 nucleotides align to TRBD2. The CDR3 protein is CASSPLAGVGYNEQFF. The CDR3 DNA sequence: TGTGCCAGCAGCCCCCTAGCGGGAGTAGGCTACAATGAGCAGTTCTTC.